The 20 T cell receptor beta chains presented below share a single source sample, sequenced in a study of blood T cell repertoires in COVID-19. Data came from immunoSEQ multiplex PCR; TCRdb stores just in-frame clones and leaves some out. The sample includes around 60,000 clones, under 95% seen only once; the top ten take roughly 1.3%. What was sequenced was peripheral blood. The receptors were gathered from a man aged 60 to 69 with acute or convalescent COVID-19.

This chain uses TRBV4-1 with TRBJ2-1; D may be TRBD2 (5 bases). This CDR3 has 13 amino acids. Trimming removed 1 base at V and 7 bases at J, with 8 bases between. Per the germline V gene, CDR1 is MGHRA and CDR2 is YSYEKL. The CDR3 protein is CASSQGGRNEQFF. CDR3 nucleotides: TGCGCCAGCAGCCAAGGAGGGCGGAATGAGCAGTTCTTC.

The CDR3 sequence: CASSLKGQLNEKLFF. In nucleotides, the CDR3 is TGTGCCAGCAGCTTAAAGGGACAGCTTAATGAAAAACTGTTTTTT. The V gene is TRBV7-6, the J gene TRBJ1-4, with 7 bases matching TRBD1. This CDR3 is 15 amino acids long. Per the germline V gene, CDR1 is SGHVS and CDR2 is FNYEAQ. V trimming: 2 bases; J trimming: 4 bases; junction bases outside the gene matches: 4.

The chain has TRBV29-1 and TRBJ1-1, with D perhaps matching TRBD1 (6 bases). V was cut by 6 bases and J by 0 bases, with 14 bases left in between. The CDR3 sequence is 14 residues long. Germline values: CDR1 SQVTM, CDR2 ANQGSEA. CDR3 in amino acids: CSVGIRGMNTEAFF. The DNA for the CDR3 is TGCAGCGTGGGGATCAGGGGAATGAACACTGAAGCTTTCTTT. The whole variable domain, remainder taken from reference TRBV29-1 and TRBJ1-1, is SAVISQKPSRDICQRGTSLTIQCQVDSQVTMMFWYRQQPGQSLTLIATANQGSEATYESGFVIDKFPISRPNLTFSTLTVSNMSPEDSSIYLCSVGIRGMNTEAFFGQGTRLTVV.

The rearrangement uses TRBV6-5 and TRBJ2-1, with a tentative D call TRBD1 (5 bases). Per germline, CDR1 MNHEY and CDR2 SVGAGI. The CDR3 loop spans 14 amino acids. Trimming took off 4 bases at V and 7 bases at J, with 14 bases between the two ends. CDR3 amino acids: CASSSKGFQNEQFF. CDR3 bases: TGTGCCAGCAGTTCTAAGGGGTTTCAGAATGAGCAGTTCTTC.

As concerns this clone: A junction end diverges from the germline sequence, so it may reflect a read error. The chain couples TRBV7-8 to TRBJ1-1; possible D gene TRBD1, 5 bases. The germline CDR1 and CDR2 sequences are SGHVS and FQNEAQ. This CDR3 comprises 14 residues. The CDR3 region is CASSQSAGNNEAFF. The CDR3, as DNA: TGTGCCAGCAGCCAATCGGCAGGGAACAATGAAGCTTTCTTT. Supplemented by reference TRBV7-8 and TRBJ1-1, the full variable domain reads GAGVSQSPRYKVAKRGQDVALRCDPISGHVSLFWYQQALGQGPEFLTYFQNEAQLDKSGLPSDRFFAERPEGSVSTLKIQRTQQEDSAVYLCASSQSAGNNEAFFGQGTRLTVV.

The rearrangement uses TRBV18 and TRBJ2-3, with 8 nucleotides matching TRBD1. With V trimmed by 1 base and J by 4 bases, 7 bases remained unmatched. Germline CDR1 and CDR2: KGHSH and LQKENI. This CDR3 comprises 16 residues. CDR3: CASSPLSQGAADTQYF. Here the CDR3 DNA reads TGTGCCAGCTCACCACTCTCCCAGGGGGCCGCAGATACGCAGTATTTT.

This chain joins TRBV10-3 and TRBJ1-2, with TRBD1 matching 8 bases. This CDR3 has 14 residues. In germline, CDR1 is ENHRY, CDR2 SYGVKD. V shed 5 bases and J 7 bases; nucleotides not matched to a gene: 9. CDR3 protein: CAISYDRGGLGYTF. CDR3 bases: TGTGCCATCAGTTACGACAGGGGTGGCCTTGGCTACACCTTC.

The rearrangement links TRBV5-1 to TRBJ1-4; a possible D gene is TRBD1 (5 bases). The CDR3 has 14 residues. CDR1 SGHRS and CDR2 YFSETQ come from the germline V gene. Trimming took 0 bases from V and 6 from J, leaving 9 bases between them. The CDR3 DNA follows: TGCGCCAGCAGCTTGGTCGGGGGGGATGAAAAACTGTTTTTT. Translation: CASSLVGGDEKLFF.

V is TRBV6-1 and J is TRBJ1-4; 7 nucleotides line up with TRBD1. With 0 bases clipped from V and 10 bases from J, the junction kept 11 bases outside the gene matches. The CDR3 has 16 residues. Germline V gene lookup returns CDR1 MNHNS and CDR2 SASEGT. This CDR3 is CASSEAFTGASGKLFF. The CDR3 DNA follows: TGTGCCAGCAGTGAAGCTTTTACAGGGGCATCCGGAAAACTGTTTTTT.

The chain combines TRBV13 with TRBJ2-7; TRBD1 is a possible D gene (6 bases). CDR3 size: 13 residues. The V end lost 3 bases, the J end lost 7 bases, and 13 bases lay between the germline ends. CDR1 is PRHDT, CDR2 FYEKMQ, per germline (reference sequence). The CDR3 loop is CASSFLGAREQYF. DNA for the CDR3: TGTGCCAGCAGCTTTCTGGGGGCGAGGGAGCAGTACTTC. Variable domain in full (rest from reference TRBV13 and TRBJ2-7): AAGVIQSPRHLIKEKRETATLKCYPIPRHDTVYWYQQGPGQDPQFLISFYEKMQSDKGSIPDRFSAQQFSDYHSELNMSSLELGDSALYFCASSFLGAREQYFGPGTRLTVT.

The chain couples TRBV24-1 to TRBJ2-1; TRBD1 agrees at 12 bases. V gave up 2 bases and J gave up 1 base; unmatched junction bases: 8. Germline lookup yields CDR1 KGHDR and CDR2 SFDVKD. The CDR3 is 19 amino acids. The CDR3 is CATSDSPGTGGGSYNEQFF. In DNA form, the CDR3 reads TGTGCCACCAGTGATTCGCCGGGGACAGGGGGCGGTTCCTACAATGAGCAGTTCTTC.

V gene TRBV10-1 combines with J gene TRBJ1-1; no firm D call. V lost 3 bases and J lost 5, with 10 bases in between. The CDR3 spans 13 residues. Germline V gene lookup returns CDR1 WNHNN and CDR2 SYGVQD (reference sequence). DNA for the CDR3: TGCGCCAGCAGTGATCCCTCGCGGACTGAAGCTTTCTTT. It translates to CASSDPSRTEAFF.

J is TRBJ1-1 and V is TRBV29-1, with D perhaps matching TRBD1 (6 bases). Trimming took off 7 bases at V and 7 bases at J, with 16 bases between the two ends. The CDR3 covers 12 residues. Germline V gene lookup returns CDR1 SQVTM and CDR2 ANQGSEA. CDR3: CSADLQGFEAFF. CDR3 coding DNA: TGCAGCGCCGACTTACAGGGTTTTGAAGCTTTCTTT.

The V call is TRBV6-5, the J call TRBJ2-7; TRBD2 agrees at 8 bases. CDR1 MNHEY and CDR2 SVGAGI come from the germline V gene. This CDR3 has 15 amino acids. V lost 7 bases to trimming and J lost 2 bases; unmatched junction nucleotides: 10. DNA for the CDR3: TGTGCCAGCATCGAGAGGGCGGGGGGAACCTACGAGCAGTACTTC. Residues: CASIERAGGTYEQYF.

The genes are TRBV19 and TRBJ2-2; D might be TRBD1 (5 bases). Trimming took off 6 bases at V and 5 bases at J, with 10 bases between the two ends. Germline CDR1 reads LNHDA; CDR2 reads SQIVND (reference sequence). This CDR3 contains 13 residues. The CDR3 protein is CASRGDPTGELFF. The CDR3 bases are TGTGCCAGTAGAGGGGATCCAACCGGGGAGCTGTTTTTT.

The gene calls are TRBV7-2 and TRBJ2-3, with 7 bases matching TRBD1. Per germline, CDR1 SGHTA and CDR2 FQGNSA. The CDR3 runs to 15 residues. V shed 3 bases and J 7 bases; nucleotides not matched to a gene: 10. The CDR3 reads CASSFSRDRGNTQYF. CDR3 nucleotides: TGTGCCAGCAGCTTTTCCCGGGACAGAGGAAATACGCAGTATTTT.

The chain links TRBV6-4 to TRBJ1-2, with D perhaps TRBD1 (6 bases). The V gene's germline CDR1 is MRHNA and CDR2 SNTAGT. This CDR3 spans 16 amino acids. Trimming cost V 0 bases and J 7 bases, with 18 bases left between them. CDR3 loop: CASSDSSVAGVIGYTF. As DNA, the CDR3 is TGTGCCAGCAGTGACTCTTCGGTTGCAGGGGTTATTGGCTACACCTTC.

DNA of the CDR3: TGCGCCAGCAGCCAAGGACTCGGGAACACTGAAGCTTTCTTT. It codes for CASSQGLGNTEAFF. This chain joins TRBV4-1 and TRBJ1-1; the D is unclear. Trimming stripped 1 base from V and 1 base from J, with 7 bases between. Germline V CDR1 and CDR2: MGHRA, YSYEKL. The CDR3 has 14 amino acids.

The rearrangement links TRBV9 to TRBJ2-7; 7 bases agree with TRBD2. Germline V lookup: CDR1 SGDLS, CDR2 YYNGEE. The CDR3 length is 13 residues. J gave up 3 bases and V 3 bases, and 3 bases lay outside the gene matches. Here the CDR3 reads CASSAAGDYEQYF. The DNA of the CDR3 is TGTGCCAGCAGCGCCGCGGGGGACTACGAGCAGTACTTC.

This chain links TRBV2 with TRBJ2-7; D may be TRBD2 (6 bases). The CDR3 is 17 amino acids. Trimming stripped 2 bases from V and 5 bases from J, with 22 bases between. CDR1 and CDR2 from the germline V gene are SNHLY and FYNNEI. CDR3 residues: CASSEYWRGLGKDEQYF. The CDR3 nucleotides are TGTGCCAGCAGTGAATACTGGAGGGGCCTCGGAAAGGACGAGCAGTACTTC.